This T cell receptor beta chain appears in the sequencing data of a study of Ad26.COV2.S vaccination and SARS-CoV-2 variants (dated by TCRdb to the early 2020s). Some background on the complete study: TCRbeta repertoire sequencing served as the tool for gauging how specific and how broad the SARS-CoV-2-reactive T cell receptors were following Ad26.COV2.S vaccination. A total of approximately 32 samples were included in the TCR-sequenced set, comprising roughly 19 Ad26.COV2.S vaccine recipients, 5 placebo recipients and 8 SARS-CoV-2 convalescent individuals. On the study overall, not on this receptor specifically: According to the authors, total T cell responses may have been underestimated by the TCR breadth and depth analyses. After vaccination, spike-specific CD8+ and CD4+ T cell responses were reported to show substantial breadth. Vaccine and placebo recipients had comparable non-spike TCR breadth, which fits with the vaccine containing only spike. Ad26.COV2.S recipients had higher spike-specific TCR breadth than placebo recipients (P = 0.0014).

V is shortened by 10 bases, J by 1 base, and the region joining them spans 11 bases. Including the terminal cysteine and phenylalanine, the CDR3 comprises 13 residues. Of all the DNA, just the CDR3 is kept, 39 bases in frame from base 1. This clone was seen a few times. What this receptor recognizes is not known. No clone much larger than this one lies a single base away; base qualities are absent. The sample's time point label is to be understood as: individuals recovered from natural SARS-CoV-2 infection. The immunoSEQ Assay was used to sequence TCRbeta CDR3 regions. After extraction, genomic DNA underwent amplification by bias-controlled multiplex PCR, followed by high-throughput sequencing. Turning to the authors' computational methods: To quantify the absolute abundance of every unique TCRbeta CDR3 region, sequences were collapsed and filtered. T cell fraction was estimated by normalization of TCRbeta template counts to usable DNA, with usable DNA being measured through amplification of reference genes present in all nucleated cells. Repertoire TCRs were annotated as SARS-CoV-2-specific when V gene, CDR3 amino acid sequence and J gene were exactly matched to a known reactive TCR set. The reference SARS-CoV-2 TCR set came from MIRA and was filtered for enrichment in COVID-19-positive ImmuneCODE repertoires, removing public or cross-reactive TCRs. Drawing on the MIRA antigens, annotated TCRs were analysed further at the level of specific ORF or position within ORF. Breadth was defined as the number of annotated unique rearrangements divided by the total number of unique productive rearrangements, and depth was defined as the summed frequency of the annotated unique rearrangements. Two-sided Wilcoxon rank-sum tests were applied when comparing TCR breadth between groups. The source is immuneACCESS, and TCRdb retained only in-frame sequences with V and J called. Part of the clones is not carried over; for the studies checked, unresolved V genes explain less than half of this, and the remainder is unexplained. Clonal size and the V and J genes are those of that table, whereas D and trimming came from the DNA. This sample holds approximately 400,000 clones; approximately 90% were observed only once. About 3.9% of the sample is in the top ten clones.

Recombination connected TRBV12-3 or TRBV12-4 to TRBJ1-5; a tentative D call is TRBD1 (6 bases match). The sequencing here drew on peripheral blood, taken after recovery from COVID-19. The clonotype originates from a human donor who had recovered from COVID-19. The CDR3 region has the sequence CATSGTSNQPQHF. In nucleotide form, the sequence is TGTGCCACCTCCGGGACAAGCAATCAGCCCCAGCATTTT.